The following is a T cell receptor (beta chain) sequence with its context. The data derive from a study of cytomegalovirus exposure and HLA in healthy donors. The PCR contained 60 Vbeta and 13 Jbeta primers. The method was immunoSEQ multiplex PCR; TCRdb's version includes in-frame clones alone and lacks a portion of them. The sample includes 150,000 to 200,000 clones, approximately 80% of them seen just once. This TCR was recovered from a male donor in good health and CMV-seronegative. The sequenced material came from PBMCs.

The CDR3: CSVSSGSYEQYF. The DNA for the CDR3 is TGCAGCGTCTCCTCGGGCTCCTACGAGCAGTACTTC. The gene calls are TRBV29-1 and TRBJ2-7; D is unresolved. Trimming removed 6 bases from V and 0 bases from J, with 9 bases in between. The CDR3 is 12 residues long. From germline, CDR1 is SQVTM and CDR2 ANQGSEA.